A selection of T cell receptor beta chains follows, all from one sample in a study of vaccination effects on CD4 cells after COVID-19. For these TCRs, the target antigens are not known. Libraries were prepared by immunoSEQ multiplex PCR; TCRdb keeps only in-frame clonotypes and omits some of them. The sample holds roughly 70,000 clones; roughly 81% are singletons and the top ten take approximately 1.5%. The sequencing here drew on CD4+ T cells from PBMCs cultured with HCoV-229E spike peptides, taken after COVID-19 vaccination. The receptors were sampled from a human donor who received a COVID-19 vaccine. CDR3s leave out the opening cysteine and the closing phenylalanine or tryptophan.

>TRBV7-2|TRBJ2-5
ASSLASWGETQY
>TRBV24-1|TRBJ2-5
ATSDWGRETQY
>TRBV25-1|TRBJ1-5
ASSAGTGVGQPQH
>TRBV19|TRBJ2-2
ASSTGTGENTGELF
>TRBV11-3|TRBJ2-1
ASSLLSGSGQF
>TRBV12-5|TRBJ2-1
ASGLYYRESTGGFHNEQF
>TRBV19|TRBJ1-6
ASRPDFNSPLH
>TRBV13|TRBJ1-2
ASSLGQGNSYYGYT
>TRBV12-3/TRBV12-4|TRBJ1-4
ASSLFGEKLF
>TRBV5-1|TRBJ1-4
ASSSTGSTNEKLF
>TRBV6-5|TRBJ1-1
ASSLRREKNTEAF
>TRBV6-5|TRBJ2-1
ASRPGTGGKYEQF
>TRBV24-1|TRBJ2-3
ATSDQLAGAYDTQY
>TRBV2|TRBJ1-4
ASSAQLIPNEKLF
>TRBV10-3|TRBJ1-5
AISEGALQPQH
>TRBV7-2|TRBJ2-3
ASSSFSGGTDTQY
>TRBV2|TRBJ1-1
ASAGQGATEAF
>TRBV19|TRBJ1-2
ASKQGYYGYT
>TRBV6-4|TRBJ2-3
ASSENRMDTQY
>TRBV5-1|TRBJ1-2
ASSTTGRGYT
>TRBV4-1|TRBJ2-5
ASSQPGEKETQY
>TRBV5-1|TRBJ1-2
ASSTTGNYGYT
>TRBV6-6|TRBJ2-2
ASSYSAANTGELF
>TRBV7-8|TRBJ2-1
ASSPRLAGGRYNEQF
>TRBV9|TRBJ1-2
ASSVEGYGYT